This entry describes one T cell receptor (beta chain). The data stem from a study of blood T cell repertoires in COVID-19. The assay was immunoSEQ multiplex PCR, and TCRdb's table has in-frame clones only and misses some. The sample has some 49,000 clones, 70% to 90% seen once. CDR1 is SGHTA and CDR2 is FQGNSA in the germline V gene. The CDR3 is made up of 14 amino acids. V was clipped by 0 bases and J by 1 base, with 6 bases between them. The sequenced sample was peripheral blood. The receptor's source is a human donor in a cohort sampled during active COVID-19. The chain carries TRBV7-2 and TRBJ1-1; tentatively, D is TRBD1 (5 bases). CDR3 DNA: TGTGCCAGCAGCTTAGCGCAGGGGAACACTGAAGCTTTCTTT. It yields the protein CASSLAQGNTEAFF.